The source of this TCR beta chain is a study of memory CD8 T cells in hepatitis C reinfection. Germline trimming cut 8 bases from V and 3 bases from J; bases unmatched to any gene: 6. The CDR3 contains 15 residues. Germline CDR1 is MNHNS and CDR2 is SASEGT. This table comes from immunoSEQ multiplex PCR, and its TCRdb copy is limited to in-frame clones, with some not included. The sample holds about 43,000 clones; 89% are singletons and the top ten take roughly 0.7%. The time point denotes: late/post reinfection, 12 to 24 weeks after detection. The sorted cells went straight to TCR sequencing with no prior in vitro expansion. Two donors provided sorted CD3+ CD8+ CD45RO- naive CD8 T cells at all three reinfection time points.

Sequenced input: naive CD8+ T cells sorted from blood. The chain is built from TRBV6-1 and TRBJ1-4, with 10 bases fitting TRBD1. This receptor was identified in a man aged 18 to 30 with hepatitis C virus infection. CDR3 protein: CASEEGTGANEKLFF. CDR3 nucleotide sequence: TGTGCCAGCGAAGAGGGGACAGGGGCTAATGAAAAACTGTTTTTT.